These T cell receptor beta chains were read from a single sample in a study of blood T cell repertoires in COVID-19. TCRdb's copy holds only in-frame clones and misses some; the assay was immunoSEQ multiplex PCR. The sample lists 200,000 to 250,000 clones, around nine tenths seen once, with over 3.5% in the top ten. The specimen sequenced was PBMCs or T cells enriched from blood (not recorded which). The receptors were sampled from a woman aged 30 to 39 who had been exposed to COVID-19. Both conserved end residues are part of each CDR3. The D gene is left open where the match is weak. Some rows have no size entry. The others give once, few or many, or a class for an expanded clone.

>15|TRBD2|TRBV27|TRBJ2-1|once
TGTGCCAGCAGTTGGATAGCGGGAGGGCCCCATGAGCAGTTCTTC
CASSWIAGGPHEQFF
>15|TRBD1|TRBV6-5|TRBJ2-5|.
TGTGCCAGCAGGGGGGACAGGGGGCCCGCAGAGACCCAGTACTTC
CASRGDRGPAETQYF
>16|TRBD2|TRBV4-1|TRBJ2-1|.
TGCGCCAGCAGCCAAGAACCGGGACTAGCGGGGAATGAGCAGTTCTTC
CASSQEPGLAGNEQFF
>16|.|TRBV15|TRBJ1-1|few
TGTGCCACCAGCAGAGTCTTGACAGTCATGAACACTGAAGCTTTCTTT
CATSRVLTVMNTEAFF
>12|.|TRBV14|TRBJ2-7|.
TGTGCCAGCAGCCAAGTCTTCTACGAGCAGTACTTC
CASSQVFYEQYF
>13|TRBD2|TRBV29-1|TRBJ2-1|.
TGCAGCGGCGGGAGCATGGGACTGTCTGAGCAGTTCTTC
CSGGSMGLSEQFF
>14|.|TRBV30|TRBJ2-7|.
TGTGCCTGGAGTGTACTAGGGAACCCCTACGAGCAGTACTTC
CAWSVLGNPYEQYF
>16|.|TRBV5-6|TRBJ2-3|.
TGTGCCAGCGGGGCCCTCGGGGGTGGAGGCGCAGATACGCAGTATTTT
CASGALGGGGADTQYF
>15|.|TRBV6-2/TRBV6-3|TRBJ2-1|few
TGTGCCAGCAGTACTAGACCCTCCTCCTACAATGAGCAGTTCTTC
CASSTRPSSYNEQFF
>14|.|TRBV27|TRBJ2-2|.
TGTGCCAGCAGTTTCAGGCTTTCCACCGGGGAGCTGTTTTTT
CASSFRLSTGELFF
>14|.|TRBV28|TRBJ2-7|once
TGTGCCAGCACTGGGGGCATGAACTACTACGAGCAGTACTTC
CASTGGMNYYEQYF
>14|.|TRBV4-1|TRBJ1-2|.
TGCGCCAGCAGCCAAGATCGACTTCGCTATGGCTACACCTTC
CASSQDRLRYGYTF
>14|.|TRBV28|TRBJ1-1|.
TGTGCCAGCAGTGAGAGGACAGTGCGCACTGAAGCTTTCTTT
CASSERTVRTEAFF
>14|TRBD1|TRBV28|TRBJ2-1|.
TGTGCCAGCAGGCCGGGGAACAGGGGAAATGAGCAGTTCTTC
CASRPGNRGNEQFF
>12|.|TRBV15|TRBJ2-7|.
TGTGCCACCAGCAGAGATCGCTACGAGCAGTACTTC
CATSRDRYEQYF
>14|TRBD1|TRBV28|TRBJ1-4|.
TGTGCCAGCAGTCCAGGACAGGCTAATGAAAAACTGTTTTTT
CASSPGQANEKLFF
>18|.|TRBV18|TRBJ2-5|.
TGTGCCAGCTCACCTATCCGGACGGGCAGGGTTAGTGGGGAGACCCAGTACTTC
CASSPIRTGRVSGETQYF